The rows below give T cell receptor beta chains drawn from one sample of a study of post-analysis software for immune sequencing data. TCRdb fed the PCR reads into MiXCR, producing one record per CDR3 protein. In the table there are about 760,000 distinct CDR3 sequences, 25% to 30% of which are singletons. The specimen was blood. The receptors derive from a girl between 5 and 17 years old with multiple sclerosis. Both conserved end residues are part of each CDR3. A D gene is named only where the DNA matches it firmly. The size entry is marked missing in some rows and otherwise reads once, few, many or a size class.

-	few	TRBV29-1	TRBJ1-1	TGCAGCCATGAGGGCCGGGCTACGAACACTGAAGCTTTCTTT	CSHEGRATNTEAFF
-	few	TRBV5-5	TRBJ2-3	TGTGCCAGCAGCTTTCCAAAGCCGACAGACACGCAGTATTTT	CASSFPKPTDTQYF
TRBD1	few	TRBV6-2/TRBV6-3	TRBJ1-5	TGTGCCAGCAGTTCCACGACAGGGTTTCAGCCCCAGCATTTT	CASSSTTGFQPQHF
-	-	TRBV5-1	TRBJ2-7	TGCGCCAGCAGCTTGGAATGGTGGGCAGGCGAGCAGTACTTC	CASSLEWWAGEQYF
TRBD1	once	TRBV13	TRBJ1-2	TGTGCCAGCAGCCCTACGGACAGGGACCATGGCTACACCTTC	CASSPTDRDHGYTF
-	-	TRBV18	TRBJ1-1	TGTGCCAGCTCACACAAGTCGGGGGGGGCCGGCACTGAAGCTTTCTTT	CASSHKSGGAGTEAFF
-	-	TRBV5-1	TRBJ2-7	TGCGCCAGCAGCTCCGGGGGTAGGGAGCAAGAGATCCAGTACTTC	CASSSGGREQEIQYF
-	few	TRBV24-1	TRBJ2-3	TGTGCCACCAGTGATTTGGTCTTCGGGAGCACAGATACGCAGTATTTT	CATSDLVFGSTDTQYF
-	few	TRBV7-2	TRBJ1-1	TGTGCCAGCAGCCTGGGGGGATCCGGTGAAGCTTTCTTT	CASSLGGSGEAFF
TRBD2	-	TRBV9	TRBJ2-5	TGTGCCAGCAGCGCATTTGGGACTAGCGGGGAGACCCAGTACTTC	CASSAFGTSGETQYF
TRBD1	few	TRBV7-9	TRBJ2-1	TGTGCCAGCAGGGGGGACAGGATCTACAATGAGCAGTTCTTC	CASRGDRIYNEQFF
TRBD1	many	TRBV5-1	TRBJ2-7	TGCGCCAGCAGCTTTGGACAGGGGCCTGCCTACGAGCAGTACTTC	CASSFGQGPAYEQYF
TRBD1	few	TRBV7-2	TRBJ2-3	TGTGCCAGCAGCGACAGGGGACTGCCACTCACAGATACGCAGTATTTT	CASSDRGLPLTDTQYF
-	-	TRBV12-3/TRBV12-4	TRBJ1-2	TGTGCCAGCAGAAGAGTGGGGAAAGAGGGCGACACCTTC	CASRRVGKEGDTF
TRBD2	-	TRBV3-1	TRBJ2-7	TGTGCCAGCAGCCAAGAGGGGGGACTAGGATTCAATGAGCAGTACTTC	CASSQEGGLGFNEQYF
TRBD2	-	TRBV6-2/TRBV6-3	TRBJ2-7	TGTGCCAGCAGTTACTCCGGCGGGGGCTCCTACGAGCAGTACTTC	CASSYSGGGSYEQYF
-	-	TRBV7-2	TRBJ1-6	TGTGCCAGCAGCCCGGACCCGAGCTATTCACCCCTCCACTTT	CASSPDPSYSPLHF
TRBD1	many	TRBV12-3/TRBV12-4	TRBJ2-3	TGTGCCAGCAGTCCCACGGGACAGGTCACAGATACGCAGTATTTT	CASSPTGQVTDTQYF
TRBD1	-	TRBV19	TRBJ2-3	TGTGCCAGTAGGGACACTGGACAGGGGTCACGAGATACGCAGTATTTT	CASRDTGQGSRDTQYF
-	-	TRBV20-1	TRBJ1-6	TGCAGTGCTATCAAGAGCTCCTATAATTCACCCCTCCACTTT	CSAIKSSYNSPLHF
-	-	TRBV5-6	TRBJ2-2	TGTGCCACCCTACGGGCGAACACCGGGGAGCGGTTTTTT	CATLRANTGERFF
-	few	TRBV6-5	TRBJ2-7	TGTGCCAGCACGGACCCGTTCCCACCCTACGAGCAGTACTTC	CASTDPFPPYEQYF
-	-	TRBV5-1	TRBJ2-7	TGCGCCAGCACCGGGACCTCCTACGAGCAGTACTTC	CASTGTSYEQYF
-	-	TRBV5-6	TRBJ1-5	TGTGCCAGCAGCGTGGACGGAGGACATCAGCCCCAGCATTTT	CASSVDGGHQPQHF